A single T cell receptor (beta chain) is shown here with its context. This specimen comes from a study of blood T cells in healthy people across ages. Alongside a J-beta primer mix, a sample-barcoded 5' primer served in a second PCR lasting about 7 to 11 cycles. TCRdb re-derived calls from the 5' RACE reads in MiXCR, one entry per CDR3 protein. This sample has 600,000 to 850,000 distinct CDR3 sequences; around 46% occur once, and the top ten carry 20% to 25%. Sample: blood. This clonotype was obtained from a woman aged 55-70 years in good health.

CDR3 sequence (DNA): TGCAGTGCTAGGGGGTTAGCCGGAGGGGAGCTGTTTTTT. It yields the protein CSARGLAGGELFF. The chain uses TRBV20-1 and TRBJ2-2; no definite D call. This CDR3 is 13 amino acids long. V lost 3 bases and J lost 8, with 13 bases in between. Per germline, CDR1 DFQATT and CDR2 SNEGSKA (reference sequence).